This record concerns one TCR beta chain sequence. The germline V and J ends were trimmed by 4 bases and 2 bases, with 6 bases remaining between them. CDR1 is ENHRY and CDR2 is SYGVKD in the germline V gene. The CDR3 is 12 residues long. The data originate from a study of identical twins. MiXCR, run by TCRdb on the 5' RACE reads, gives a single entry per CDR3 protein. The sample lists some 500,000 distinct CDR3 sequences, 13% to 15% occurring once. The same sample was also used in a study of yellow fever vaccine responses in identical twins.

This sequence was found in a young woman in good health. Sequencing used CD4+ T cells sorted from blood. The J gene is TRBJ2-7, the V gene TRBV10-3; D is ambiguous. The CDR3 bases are TGTGCCATCAGTGCCAAAACCTACGAGCAGTACTTC. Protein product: CAISAKTYEQYF.